One sample yielded the 13 T cell receptor beta chains listed below, sequenced in a study of blood T cell repertoires in COVID-19. Sequencing used immunoSEQ multiplex PCR; TCRdb keeps in-frame clones, though not all of them. This sample has 350,000 to 450,000 clones; 75% to 90% occur once, and the top ten carry just over 7%. The sequencing sample was made of peripheral blood. The source is a woman aged 55-70 years with COVID-19, enrolled during active disease.

This clone was observed once. This chain links TRBV30 with TRBJ2-3; no reliable D call. This CDR3 spans 14 amino acids. Germline assignment: CDR1 GTSNPN and CDR2 SVGIG (reference sequence). Trimming stripped 4 bases from V and 3 bases from J, with 14 bases between. CDR3 nucleotide sequence: TGTGCCTGGAAAGTCGGCGGAAGGACAGATACGCAGTATTTT. Its translation: CAWKVGGRTDTQYF.

A single count supports this clone. The chain joins TRBV12-3 or TRBV12-4 to TRBJ1-5; D gene uncertain. The CDR3 has 13 residues. The V end lost 1 base, the J end lost 7 bases, and 8 bases lay between the germline ends. In DNA form, the CDR3 reads TGTGCCAGCAGTTTAGGCCTCAGGCAGCCCCAGCATTTT. As protein: CASSLGLRQPQHF.

The count of this clone is one. V usage is TRBV7-2 and J usage is TRBJ1-2; 8 positions agree with TRBD1. V was pared by 1 base and J by 1 base, with 5 bases of the junction left unmatched. The CDR3 sequence is 16 residues long. The germline V gene has CDR1 SGHTA and CDR2 FQGNSA. CDR3 residues: CASSLVGTGLNYGYTF. CDR3 nucleotides: TGTGCCAGCAGCTTAGTGGGGACAGGCCTTAACTATGGCTACACCTTC.

V gene TRBV5-5 combines with J gene TRBJ2-1; 10 bases map to TRBD1. Germline-derived CDR1 and CDR2 are SGHKS and YYEKEE (reference sequence). The V and J ends lost 4 bases and 4 bases, in that order; junction bases with no gene match: 5. The CDR3 loop spans 15 amino acids. The CDR3 sequence is CASSRQGAGYNEQFF. Here the CDR3 DNA reads TGTGCCAGCAGCCGACAGGGGGCGGGTTACAATGAGCAGTTCTTC.

The V gene is TRBV29-1, the J gene TRBJ1-2; D not resolved. The germline gives CDR1 SQVTM, CDR2 ANQGSEA. Trimming took 3 bases from V and 7 from J, leaving 12 bases between them. The length of the CDR3 is 12 residues. The CDR3 DNA reads as TGCAGCGTTGATCGCGGCAATGTTGGCTACACCTTC. Residues: CSVDRGNVGYTF.

The chain combines TRBV11-2 with TRBJ2-1; the D is unclear. Trimming took off 2 bases at V and 1 base at J, with 9 bases between the two ends. The germline V gene has CDR1 SGHAT and CDR2 FQNNGV. The CDR3 has 15 residues. CDR3 bases: TGTGCCAGCAGCTTAAAGTACGGGTCCTACAATGAGCAGTTCTTC. Translation: CASSLKYGSYNEQFF.

This clone was found once. In DNA form, the CDR3 reads TGTGCCAGCAGCTTAGGTAGTTATAATTCACCCCTCCACTTT. It yields the protein CASSLGSYNSPLHF. The chain combines TRBV7-2 with TRBJ1-6; D is ambiguous. Germline CDR1 is SGHTA and CDR2 is FQGNSA. V gave up 1 base and J gave up 4 bases, with 5 bases separating them. The CDR3 sequence is 14 residues long.

This clone showed up just once. This chain uses TRBV2 with TRBJ2-2; a possible D gene is TRBD2 (6 bases). The CDR3 loop spans 16 amino acids. V lost 6 bases and J 6 bases, leaving 20 bases between the germline ends. The germline V gene has CDR1 SNHLY and CDR2 FYNNEI. CDR3 sequence (DNA): TGTGCCAGCAGCCCAAGCGCAGGTTGGGAGGCCGGGGAGCTGTTTTTT. As protein: CASSPSAGWEAGELFF.

The chain recombines TRBV11-3 with TRBJ2-3, with 9 bases fitting TRBD2. J was trimmed by 0 bases and V by 1 base; bases with no gene match: 2. The CDR3 totals 16 residues. Germline CDR1 and CDR2: SGHNT and YENEEA. CDR3 residues: CASSLGLAGSTDTQYF. CDR3 DNA sequence: TGTGCCAGCAGCTTAGGGCTAGCGGGGAGCACAGATACGCAGTATTTT.

V gene TRBV7-3 combines with J gene TRBJ1-2, with TRBD1 matching over 8 bases. The V gene's germline CDR1 is SGHTA and CDR2 FQGTGA. The J segment lost 13 bases and the V segment lost 2 bases, leaving 12 bases of the junction unmatched. The CDR3 runs to 14 residues. CDR3 in DNA: TGTGCCAGCAGCTTAGATGGGAACGACAGGGGCCGCACCTTC. This translates into CASSLDGNDRGRTF.

The CDR3 sequence: CASTSGRALHF. The CDR3 DNA is TGTGCCAGCACGTCTGGGAGAGCCCTCCACTTT. V is TRBV28 and J is TRBJ1-6, with D unresolved. The V end lost 7 bases, the J end lost 14 bases, and 12 bases lay between the germline ends. CDR3 length: 11 amino acids. Germline values: CDR1 MDHEN, CDR2 SYDVKM.

The DNA of the CDR3 is TGTGCCAGCAGCCCCGGGACAGGGGGTTTCGGTGAAAAACTGTTTTTT. It encodes CASSPGTGGFGEKLFF. The chain recombines TRBV7-9 with TRBJ1-4; 11 bases fit TRBD1. The germline V gene has CDR1 SEHNR and CDR2 FQNEAQ (reference sequence). After removal of 5 bases from V and 7 bases from J, the junction contained 9 bases not matched to a gene. This CDR3 has 16 amino acids.

The chain recombines TRBV7-3 with TRBJ1-5; tentatively, D is TRBD1 (6 bases). CDR3 length: 15 residues. V lost 4 bases to trimming and J lost 2 bases, with 12 bases between them. CDR1 is SGHTA and CDR2 is FQGTGA in the germline V gene. CDR3 bases: TGTGCCAGCAGCTCCTTTTCAGGGGGCAATCAGCCCCAGCATTTT. It specifies CASSSFSGGNQPQHF.